This entry is about one T cell receptor (beta chain). This CDR3 comprises 14 residues. V was pared by 0 bases and J by 3 bases, with 6 bases between. The V gene's germline CDR1 is LNHNV and CDR2 YYDKDF (reference sequence). TCRdb reprocessed the 5' RACE reads via MiXCR and lists one record per CDR3 protein. This sample has roughly 500,000 distinct CDR3 sequences, with 15% to 20% found just once. The sample belongs to a study of T cells after yellow fever vaccination. The TCR sequence derives from a man aged 25-40 years who received the YFV17D yellow fever vaccine. The sequencing used PBMCs, collected 15 days after the yellow fever booster vaccination. V and J are TRBV15 and TRBJ2-1; D unclear. CDR3 coding DNA: TGTGCCACCAGCAGAGACGTGAGCTACAATGAGCAGTTCTTC. Its protein product is CATSRDVSYNEQFF. The variable domain in full, completed from reference TRBV15 and TRBJ2-1, reads DAMVIQNPRYQVTQFGKPVTLSCSQTLNHNVMYWYQQKSSQAPKLLFHYYDKDFNNEADTPDNFQSRRPNTSFCFLDIRSPGLGDTAMYLCATSRDVSYNEQFFGPGTRLTVL.